This is a list of T cell receptor beta chains from one sample in a study of beta chain features in type 1 diabetes. Generated by immunoSEQ multiplex PCR, the TCRdb table keeps only in-frame clones and is missing some. Of 200,000 to 300,000 clones listed, approximately 11% are singletons. Source material: naive CD4+ T cells from blood. Receptors were obtained from a man aged 25 to 40 with type 1 diabetes. Each CDR3 is given with its conserved first and last residue. The D gene is left open where the match is weak. The listing skips clone size in some rows; elsewhere it reads once, few, many or a size class.

few	TRBV5-8	TRBJ2-2	NA	CASSLFSGINTGELFF	TGTGCCAGCAGCTTATTTTCAGGGATAAACACCGGGGAGCTGTTTTTT
few	TRBV7-2	TRBJ2-3	NA	CASSLGGGLTDTQYF	TGTGCCAGCAGCTTAGGGGGGGGGCTCACAGATACGCAGTATTTT
NA	TRBV5-6	TRBJ1-3	NA	CASSLGGSGNTIYF	TGTGCCAGCAGCTTAGGGGGATCTGGAAACACCATATATTTT
few	TRBV10-3	TRBJ2-5	TRBD1	CAISRDRGETQYF	TGTGCCATCAGCCGGGACAGGGGGGAGACCCAGTACTTC
NA	TRBV18	TRBJ1-6	NA	CASSPPDRFRLHF	TGTGCCAGCTCACCACCTGACAGATTTAGGCTCCACTTT
few	TRBV5-1	TRBJ2-1	NA	CASSFSDSYNEQFF	TGCGCCAGCAGCTTCTCGGACAGCTACAATGAGCAGTTCTTC
NA	TRBV25-1	TRBJ1-2	NA	CASSEYMGYTF	TGTGCCAGCAGTGAATATATGGGCTACACCTTC
NA	TRBV4-3	TRBJ2-6	TRBD2	CASSRGPRESSSGANVLTF	TGCGCCAGCAGCCGCGGACCGCGGGAGTCAAGCTCTGGGGCCAACGTCCTGACTTTC
few	TRBV18	TRBJ1-6	NA	CASSLMDSYNSPLHF	TGTGCCAGCTCACTCATGGACAGTTATAATTCACCCCTCCACTTT
NA	TRBV6-4	TRBJ1-2	NA	CASSDSKRDGYTF	TGTGCCAGCAGTGACTCGAAGAGGGATGGCTACACCTTC
few	TRBV6-6	TRBJ2-5	TRBD2	CASRAGTSGGQETQYF	TGTGCCAGCAGAGCCGGGACTAGCGGGGGACAAGAGACCCAGTACTTC
few	TRBV2	TRBJ2-3	NA	CAILGAGSDTQYF	TGTGCCATTCTAGGAGCAGGGTCAGATACGCAGTATTTT
NA	TRBV19	TRBJ2-3	TRBD2	CASRGGARDTQYF	TGTGCCAGCCGCGGGGGGGCCAGAGATACGCAGTATTTT
few	TRBV5-1	TRBJ1-1	NA	CASSPDRKNTEAFF	TGCGCCAGCAGCCCGGACAGAAAGAACACTGAAGCTTTCTTT
NA	TRBV7-9	TRBJ2-7	NA	CASSEQITYEQYF	TGTGCCAGCAGCGAACAGATCACCTACGAGCAGTACTTC
NA	TRBV7-3	TRBJ1-1	NA	CASSLGRGNTEAFF	TGTGCCAGCAGCTTAGGCAGGGGGAACACTGAAGCTTTCTTT
NA	TRBV20-1	TRBJ2-5	NA	CSAGTSETQYF	TGCAGTGCTGGGACTTCAGAGACCCAGTACTTC
few	TRBV5-1	TRBJ1-2	NA	CASSVGSYGYTF	TGCGCCAGCAGCGTGGGGAGCTATGGCTACACCTTC
NA	TRBV7-2	TRBJ2-1	NA	CASSLQGSYNEQFF	TGTGCCAGCAGCTTACAGGGTTCCTACAATGAGCAGTTCTTC
few	TRBV29-1	TRBJ2-2	NA	CSVGTSNTGELFF	TGCAGCGTCGGGACATCCAACACCGGGGAGCTGTTTTTT
NA	TRBV5-1	TRBJ2-7	NA	CASSLDKNEQYF	TGCGCCAGCAGCTTGGACAAGAACGAGCAGTACTTC
NA	TRBV5-4	TRBJ2-3	TRBD2	CASSFAGEVKDTQYF	TGTGCCAGCAGCTTTGCGGGGGAAGTCAAAGATACGCAGTATTTT
few	TRBV30	TRBJ2-1	TRBD2	CAWSSGLGEQFF	TGTGCCTGGAGTTCGGGACTAGGGGAGCAGTTCTTC
NA	TRBV7-3	TRBJ1-6	NA	CASSLTGLNSPLHF	TGTGCCAGCAGCTTAACAGGACTTAATTCACCCCTCCACTTT
NA	TRBV4-2	TRBJ2-5	TRBD2	CASSSPLAGKETQYF	TGTGCCAGCAGCTCCCCACTAGCGGGGAAAGAGACCCAGTACTTC
NA	TRBV5-4	TRBJ2-2	TRBD1	CASSLVTGGTGELFF	TGTGCCAGCAGCTTGGTTACAGGGGGGACCGGGGAGCTGTTTTTT
NA	TRBV7-2	TRBJ2-1	NA	CASNPRGIYNEQFF	TGTGCCAGCAACCCAAGGGGGATCTACAATGAGCAGTTCTTC
few	TRBV18	TRBJ1-2	NA	CASSPGEYGYTF	TGTGCCAGCTCACCGGGAGAGTATGGCTACACCTTC
NA	TRBV10-3	TRBJ1-4	NA	CAIGRTSSEKLFF	TGTGCCATCGGGAGGACCTCAAGTGAAAAACTGTTTTTT
few	TRBV7-8	TRBJ1-5	NA	CASSLDRTLSNQPQHF	TGTGCCAGCAGCTTAGACAGGACCCTTAGCAATCAGCCCCAGCATTTT